The 22 T cell receptor beta chains presented below share a single source sample, sequenced in a study of shared clonotypes between healthy human individuals. The method was immunoSEQ multiplex PCR; TCRdb's version includes in-frame clones alone and lacks a portion of them. Among over a million clones listed, under 80% were seen once. Sequenced sample: memory CD4+ T cells sorted from blood. Subset reported: CD45RA-negative fraction. The receptors originated from a man younger than 30 in good health.

This clone was observed a single time. V is TRBV27 and J is TRBJ1-6; D is ambiguous. Trimming shortened V by 2 bases and J by 12 bases, and 17 bases separated the two germline ends. The germline CDR1 and CDR2 sequences are MNHEY and SMNVEV (reference sequence). CDR3 length: 15 residues. CDR3 DNA: TGTGCCAGCAGTTTACCCTGGGCCCCACCGAAACCCCTCCACTTT. It translates to CASSLPWAPPKPLHF.

The chain uses TRBV5-1 and TRBJ2-7; perhaps TRBD1 as D (5 bases). CDR1 SGHRS and CDR2 YFSETQ come from the germline V gene. The CDR3 is 14 amino acids. V lost 1 base and J lost 7, with 15 bases in between. DNA of the CDR3: TGCGCCAGCAGCTTGAGCCCAGGGCTCGGGGAGCAGTACTTC. Translated, it gives CASSLSPGLGEQYF.

The sample holds one count of this clone. The V gene is TRBV29-1, the J gene TRBJ1-2, with D perhaps matching TRBD1 (5 bases). The CDR3 sequence is 13 residues long. Trimming removed 7 bases at V and 0 bases at J, with 12 bases between. CDR1 SQVTM and CDR2 ANQGSEA come from the germline V gene. CDR3 coding DNA: TGCAGCGGGTATCAGGGAGCTAACTATGGCTACACCTTC. Protein product: CSGYQGANYGYTF.

Concerning this clone itself: This may be a read error, as it is one base from a much larger clone. This chain joins TRBV25-1 and TRBJ1-2; D not resolved. Per germline, CDR1 MGHDK and CDR2 SYGVNS. The CDR3 runs 15 residues. CDR3 amino acids: CASSTNTGANHGYTF. CDR3 in DNA: TGTGCCAGCAGTACCAACACTGGAGCTAACCATGGCTACACCTTC.

This clone was recorded only once. The gene calls are TRBV7-2 and TRBJ2-7; no clear D gene. This CDR3 region has 14 residues. V gave up 8 bases and J gave up 8 bases, with 22 bases separating them. The germline V gene encodes CDR1 SGHTA and CDR2 FQGNSA. The CDR3, as DNA: TGTGCCAGCCAAGTAGATAGGTTCCTACCCCAGCAGTACTTC. It is translated as CASQVDRFLPQQYF.

This clone was detected only once. The chain is built from TRBV7-8 and TRBJ2-7, with D possibly matching TRBD2 (5 bases). CDR1 is SGHVS, CDR2 FQNEAQ, per germline. Trimming removed 7 bases from V and 3 bases from J, with 16 bases in between. The CDR3 loop spans 14 amino acids. CDR3 coding DNA: TGTGCCAGCACCGCACGCGAGGGAATCTACGAGCAGTACTTC. Amino acid sequence: CASTAREGIYEQYF.

The V and J genes are TRBV30 and TRBJ2-2; D may be TRBD1 or TRBD2 (5 bases each). This CDR3 region has 15 residues. CDR1 and CDR2 from the germline V gene are GTSNPN and SVGIG (reference sequence). V lost 6 bases and J lost 3, with 17 bases in between. For the CDR3, the DNA is TGTGCCTGCATCAGAGGGGTAAAGTACACCGGGGAGCTGTTTTTT. This sequence encodes CACIRGVKYTGELFF.

This sequence joins TRBV18 and TRBJ1-3, with D uncertain. The CDR3 totals 13 residues. CDR1 KGHSH and CDR2 LQKENI come from the germline V gene. V was clipped by 6 bases and J by 4 bases, with 10 bases between them. The CDR3, as DNA: TGTGCCAGCTCGCTTTCAAGCGGAAACACCATATATTTT. Its protein product is CASSLSSGNTIYF. The variable domain in full, with the rest retrieved from reference TRBV18 and TRBJ1-3, is NAGVMQNPRHLVRRRGQEARLRCSPMKGHSHVYWYRQLPEEGLKFMVYLQKENIIDESGMPKERFSAEFPKEGPSILRIQQVVRGDSAAYFCASSLSSGNTIYFGEGSWLTVV.

The J gene is TRBJ1-2, the V gene TRBV7-3, with 10 nucleotides matching TRBD1. Germline values: CDR1 SGHTA, CDR2 FQGTGA. The V segment lost 8 bases and the J segment 7 bases; nucleotides outside the gene matches: 7. This CDR3 region has 13 residues. The CDR3 is CASGTGQGFGYTF. The CDR3 DNA follows: TGTGCCAGCGGGACGGGACAGGGGTTTGGCTACACCTTC.

Written as DNA, the CDR3 is TGTGCCACCAGCAGGACCCCAACACCTCAGGAGGGAGCTTTCTTT. Translation gives CATSRTPTPQEGAFF. J is TRBJ1-1 and V is TRBV15; no firm D call. The CDR3 loop spans 15 amino acids. V was trimmed by 3 bases and J by 10 bases, leaving 21 bases between them. Germline V CDR1 and CDR2: LNHNV, YYDKDF (reference sequence). Full variable domain (missing parts from reference TRBV15 and TRBJ1-1): DAMVIQNPRYQVTQFGKPVTLSCSQTLNHNVMYWYQQKSSQAPKLLFHYYDKDFNNEADTPDNFQSRRPNTSFCFLDIRSPGLGDTAMYLCATSRTPTPQEGAFFGQGTRLTVV.

In its sample, this clone was seen a few times. J is TRBJ2-7 and V is TRBV18, with a weak D call TRBD2 (5 bases). Germline lookup yields CDR1 KGHSH and CDR2 LQKENI. The CDR3 is 16 amino acids. With 0 bases removed from V and 0 bases from J, the gap between germline ends came to 12 bases. The DNA of the CDR3 is TGTGCCAGCTCACCACCATCCGGAGGTCTCTCCTACGAGCAGTACTTC. Amino acids: CASSPPSGGLSYEQYF.

The chain couples TRBV4-1 to TRBJ2-5, with D tentatively TRBD2 (5 bases). V gave up 0 bases and J gave up 4 bases, with 18 bases separating them. This CDR3 region has 17 residues. Per the germline V gene, CDR1 is MGHRA and CDR2 is YSYEKL. The CDR3 region is CASSQDRTGSGPETQYF. The CDR3, as DNA: TGCGCCAGCAGCCAAGATCGGACGGGGTCCGGTCCAGAGACCCAGTACTTC.

This chain connects TRBV15 to TRBJ2-3; D may be TRBD2 (6 bases). The V gene lost 1 base and the J gene lost 2 bases, with 10 bases spanning the gap. In germline, CDR1 is LNHNV, CDR2 YYDKDF (reference sequence). This CDR3 is built from 15 residues. The CDR3 reads CATSRVGRDTDTQYF. CDR3 DNA sequence: TGTGCCACCAGCAGAGTGGGGCGGGACACAGATACGCAGTATTTT.

The chain joins TRBV10-2 to TRBJ2-3, with 9 nucleotides matching TRBD2. The CDR3 contains 15 residues. V lost 8 bases and J lost 5; bases outside the gene matches: 11. Germline V CDR1 and CDR2: WSHSY, SAAADI. CDR3 protein: CASSLGGGAIDTQYF. In DNA, the CDR3 is TGCGCCAGCTCCCTCGGCGGGGGGGCCATAGATACGCAGTATTTT.

This rearrangement joins TRBV5-4 to TRBJ1-1; D is ambiguous. This CDR3 is 13 amino acids long. The ends were cut back, 2 bases at V and 2 bases at J, with 7 bases in the middle. The germline CDR1 and CDR2 sequences are SGHNT and YYREEE (reference sequence). The CDR3 reads CASSFWSNTEAFF. CDR3 DNA: TGTGCCAGCAGCTTCTGGTCCAACACTGAAGCTTTCTTT.

This clone was recorded once. The rearrangement links TRBV15 to TRBJ2-7; 10 nucleotides agree with TRBD1. V dropped 1 base and J dropped 5; count of bases not matched to a gene: 5. There are 15 residues in the CDR3. CDR1 is LNHNV, CDR2 YYDKDF, per germline (reference sequence). CDR3 nucleotides: TGTGCCACCAGCAGAGGAGGGACAGGGGACGACGAGCAGTACTTC. Translation gives CATSRGGTGDDEQYF.

In its sample, this clone was seen many times. Other nucleotide sequences from this sample produce the same CDR3. V is TRBV7-3 and J is TRBJ2-7; D may be TRBD2 (6 bases). CDR1 is SGHTA and CDR2 is FQGTGA in the germline V gene. The CDR3 contains 14 residues. V lost 2 bases and J 3 bases, leaving 11 bases between the germline ends. The CDR3 reads CASSLGGNSYEQYF. Written as DNA, the CDR3 is TGTGCCAGCAGCTTAGGGGGGAACAGCTACGAGCAGTACTTC.

This chain joins TRBV5-1 and TRBJ2-6; no firm D call. CDR3 length: 16 residues. Germline V lookup: CDR1 SGHRS, CDR2 YFSETQ. The germline V and J ends were trimmed by 0 bases and 0 bases, with 7 bases remaining between them. CDR3 nucleotide sequence: TGCGCCAGCAGCTTGGAATCCGGCTCTGGGGCCAACGTCCTGACTTTC. It codes for CASSLESGSGANVLTF.

The chain employs TRBV30 and TRBJ2-7; 7 bases are a match to TRBD2. CDR1 and CDR2 from the germline V gene are GTSNPN and SVGIG (reference sequence). V was clipped by 1 base and J by 4 bases; unmatched bases: 16. This CDR3 is 17 amino acids long. The CDR3 coding sequence is TGTGCCTGGAGTGCCGGTGGTTTCGGCGGGAGCTCGTACGAGCAGTACTTC. Translation: CAWSAGGFGGSSYEQYF.

V is TRBV19 and J is TRBJ2-7; D is uncertain. In germline, CDR1 is LNHDA, CDR2 SQIVND (reference sequence). V lost 5 bases and J 3 bases, leaving 17 bases between the germline ends. CDR3 length equals 15 residues. CDR3 nucleotide sequence: TGTGCCAGTAGTCCCCGTGAAGGCGGCCACTACGAGCAGTACTTC. It codes for CASSPREGGHYEQYF. Complete variable domain (other parts from reference TRBV19 and TRBJ2-7): DGGITQSPKYLFRKEGQNVTLSCEQNLNHDAMYWYRQDPGQGLRLIYYSQIVNDFQKGDIAEGYSVSREKKESFPLTVTSAQKNPTAFYLCASSPREGGHYEQYFGPGTRLTVT.

The chain joins TRBV6-6 to TRBJ1-5; no reliable D call. V was trimmed by 4 bases and J by 4 bases, leaving 11 bases between them. There are 14 residues in the CDR3. CDR1 is MNHNY, CDR2 SVGAGI, per germline (reference sequence). The CDR3 reads CASSSVAGNQPQHF. For the CDR3, the DNA is TGTGCCAGCAGTTCGGTGGCAGGTAATCAGCCCCAGCATTTT.

The rearrangement joins TRBV28 to TRBJ1-3, with D perhaps matching TRBD1 (6 bases). V was trimmed by 5 bases and J by 4 bases, leaving 18 bases between them. Germline V gene lookup returns CDR1 MDHEN and CDR2 SYDVKM. The length of the CDR3 is 16 residues. CDR3 sequence reads: CASSLGGGARGNTIYF. The CDR3 DNA sequence: TGTGCCAGCAGTCTGGGAGGGGGGGCGCGAGGAAACACCATATATTTT. Full variable domain (outside the CDR3, taken from reference TRBV28 and TRBJ1-3): DVKVTQSSRYLVKRTGEKVFLECVQDMDHENMFWYRQDPGLGLRLIYFSYDVKMKEKGDIPEGYSVSREKKERFSLILESASTNQTSMYLCASSLGGGARGNTIYFGEGSWLTVV.